This T cell receptor beta chain was captured in a study of cytomegalovirus exposure and HLA in healthy donors. V was clipped by 2 bases and J by 3 bases, with 11 bases between them. The germline V gene encodes CDR1 GTSNPN and CDR2 SVGIG (reference sequence). The CDR3 spans 13 residues. Findings and limits, study-wide: In vitro checks showed that a few CMV-associated chains really do target CMV antigens. Most TCRs appeared rarely, but some public TCRs recurred in many donors.

Clones were sequenced by immunoSEQ multiplex PCR, and TCRdb holds only the in-frame ones, with some missing. The sample shows about 160,000 clones, roughly nine tenths of them seen only once. About this clone itself: The antigen is not known.

This sequence was found in a woman aged 18-29 years in good health and CMV-seropositive. This chain links TRBV30 with TRBJ2-7; D is perhaps TRBD1 (5 bases). The sequenced sample consisted of PBMCs. Written as DNA, the CDR3 is TGTGCCTGGAGTCAGACAGCATTCTACGAGCAGTACTTC. As protein: CAWSQTAFYEQYF.